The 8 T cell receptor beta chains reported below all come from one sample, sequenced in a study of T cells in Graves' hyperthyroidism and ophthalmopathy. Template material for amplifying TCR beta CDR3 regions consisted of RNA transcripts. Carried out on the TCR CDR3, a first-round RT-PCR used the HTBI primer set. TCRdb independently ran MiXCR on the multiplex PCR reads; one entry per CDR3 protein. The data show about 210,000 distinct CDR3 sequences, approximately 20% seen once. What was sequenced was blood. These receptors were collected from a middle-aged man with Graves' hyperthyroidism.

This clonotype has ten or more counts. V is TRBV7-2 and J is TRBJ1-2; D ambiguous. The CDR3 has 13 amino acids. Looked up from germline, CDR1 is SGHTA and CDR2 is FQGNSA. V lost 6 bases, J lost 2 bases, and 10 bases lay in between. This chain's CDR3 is CASRRGANYGYTF. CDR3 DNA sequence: TGTGCCAGCAGGCGGGGAGCGAACTATGGCTACACCTTC.

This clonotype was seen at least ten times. The CDR3 DNA reads TGTGCCAGCAGCCAACTAGCGGGGGGGTCCCGCGGGGAGCTGTTTTTT. Protein product: CASSQLAGGSRGELFF. This chain connects TRBV27 to TRBJ2-2, with 13 nucleotides matching TRBD2. CDR1 is MNHEY and CDR2 is SMNVEV in the germline V gene (reference sequence). V shed 6 bases and J 7 bases; nucleotides not matched to a gene: 8. The length of the CDR3 is 16 residues.

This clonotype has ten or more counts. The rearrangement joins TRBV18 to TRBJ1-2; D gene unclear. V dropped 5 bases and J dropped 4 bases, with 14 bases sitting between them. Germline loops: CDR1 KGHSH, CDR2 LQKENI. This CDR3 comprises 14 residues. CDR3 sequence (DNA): TGTGCCAGCTCATCGACTATGGAAGGCTATGGCTACACCTTC. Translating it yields CASSSTMEGYGYTF.

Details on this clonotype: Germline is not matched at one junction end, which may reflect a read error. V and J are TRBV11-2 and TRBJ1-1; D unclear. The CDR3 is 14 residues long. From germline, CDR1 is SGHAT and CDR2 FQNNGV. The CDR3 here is CASSFAHMNTEALF. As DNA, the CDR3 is TGTGCCAGCAGCTTTGCCCACATGAACACTGAAGCTCTCTTT.

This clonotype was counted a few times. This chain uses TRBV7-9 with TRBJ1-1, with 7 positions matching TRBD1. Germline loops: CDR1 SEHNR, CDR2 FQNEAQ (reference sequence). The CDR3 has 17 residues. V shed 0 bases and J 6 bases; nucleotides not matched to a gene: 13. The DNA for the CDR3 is TGTGCCAGCAGCTTAGCAAGCGATTTGAGACAGGGCCCTGAAGCTTTCTTT. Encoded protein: CASSLASDLRQGPEAFF.

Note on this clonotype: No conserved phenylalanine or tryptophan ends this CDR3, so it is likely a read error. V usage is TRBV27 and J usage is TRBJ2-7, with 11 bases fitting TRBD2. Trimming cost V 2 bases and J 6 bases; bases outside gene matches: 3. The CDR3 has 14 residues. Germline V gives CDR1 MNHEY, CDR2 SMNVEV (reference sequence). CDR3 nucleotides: TGTGCCAGCAGTTTACTAGCGGGGGGACTCGAGCAGTACCTC. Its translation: CASSLLAGGLEQYL.

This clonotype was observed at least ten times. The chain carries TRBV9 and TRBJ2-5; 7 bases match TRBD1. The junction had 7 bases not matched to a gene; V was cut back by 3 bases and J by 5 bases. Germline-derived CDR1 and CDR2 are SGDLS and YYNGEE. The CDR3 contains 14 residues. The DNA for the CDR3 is TGTGCCAGCAGCGCTGGACAGGCAGCGGAGACCCAGTACTTC. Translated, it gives CASSAGQAAETQYF.

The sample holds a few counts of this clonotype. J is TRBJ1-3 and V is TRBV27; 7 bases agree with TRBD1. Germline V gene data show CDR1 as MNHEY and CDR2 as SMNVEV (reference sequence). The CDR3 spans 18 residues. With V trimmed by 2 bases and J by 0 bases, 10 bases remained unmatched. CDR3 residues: CASSLRGQQINSGNTIYF. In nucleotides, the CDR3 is TGTGCCAGCAGTTTAAGGGGACAGCAGATTAACTCTGGAAACACCATATATTTT.